This TCR beta chain comes out of a study of molecular identifiers for immune sequencing clone quantification. This clonotype was detected ten times or more. Naive CD8 T cell sorting was performed on the CD8+CD4-CCR7+CD45RA+ phenotype. TCRdb passed the PCR reads through MiXCR, listing each CDR3 protein once. This table has approximately 54,000 distinct CDR3 sequences, about 25% appearing once. The CDR3 totals 16 residues. Germline CDR1 and CDR2: PRHDT and FYEKMQ (reference sequence). Trimming shortened V by 4 bases and J by 3 bases, and 16 bases separated the two germline ends. The sequenced material came from naive CD8+ T cells from blood, with Jurkat cell RNA spiked in. Indicated subset: FACS-sorted CD8+CD4-CCR7+CD45RA+ naive T cells. The rearrangement joins TRBV13 to TRBJ2-1; D is possibly TRBD1 (5 bases). The receptor was derived from a human donor in good health. Some libraries in this study had Jurkat cell RNA spiked in. CDR3 region: CASSSLPTGNYNEQFF. The CDR3 nucleotides read TGTGCCAGCAGCTCCCTGCCCACAGGCAACTACAATGAGCAGTTCTTC.